One sample yielded the 30 T cell receptor beta chains listed below, sequenced in a study of blood T cell repertoires in COVID-19. Assay: immunoSEQ multiplex PCR; the TCRdb copy retains only in-frame clones and omits some. The sample contains around 71,000 clones, about 70% of which appear only once. The sample was peripheral blood. The receptors were gathered from a woman at least 80 years old with active or convalescent COVID-19.

The CDR3 DNA reads as TGTGCCACGACAGGGGATGGCACAGATACGCAGTATTTT. This translates into CATTGDGTDTQYF. The rearrangement links TRBV6-5 to TRBJ2-3; 8 positions agree with TRBD1. The V gene's germline CDR1 is MNHEY and CDR2 SVGAGI. J lost 1 base, V lost 10 bases, and 4 bases had no gene match. The CDR3 consists of 13 residues.

This chain uses TRBV2 with TRBJ2-1; a weak D match, TRBD1 (5 bases). V was shortened by 5 bases and J by 5 bases, with 13 bases between the two germline ends. The germline gives CDR1 SNHLY, CDR2 FYNNEI. CDR3 length: 14 residues. The CDR3, as DNA: TGTGCCAGCAGTACCAGACAGTTGCACAATGAGCAGTTCTTC. Translating it yields CASSTRQLHNEQFF.

This chain joins TRBV28 and TRBJ2-5, with 7 bases matching TRBD2. V gave up 3 bases and J gave up 4 bases; unmatched junction bases: 2. Germline V gene lookup returns CDR1 MDHEN and CDR2 SYDVKM. There are 13 residues in the CDR3. The CDR3 DNA is TGTGCCAGCAGTTTTTCGGGAGGAGAGACCCAGTACTTC. The encoded protein is CASSFSGGETQYF.

The chain links TRBV29-1 to TRBJ1-5, with no clear D. Germline CDR1 SQVTM, CDR2 ANQGSEA. This CDR3 region has 13 residues. CDR3 loop: CRPAGRSNQPQHF. As DNA, the CDR3 is TGCAGACCCGCGGGCAGGTCCAATCAGCCCCAGCATTTT.

In its sample, this clone was seen once. The chain employs TRBV5-1 and TRBJ2-4; 10 nucleotides align to TRBD2. After removal of 0 bases from V and 3 bases from J, the junction contained 0 bases not matched to a gene. This CDR3 is built from 15 residues. Germline CDR1 is SGHRS and CDR2 is YFSETQ. Here the CDR3 reads CASSLERGGKNIQYF. Here the CDR3 DNA reads TGCGCCAGCAGCTTGGAGCGGGGGGGCAAAAACATTCAGTACTTC.

This rearrangement joins TRBV3-1 (or the pseudogene TRBV3-2) to TRBJ1-2, with D tentatively TRBD1 (6 bases). Between the trimmed V and J ends, which lost 0 bases and 8 bases, there was a span of 16 bases. CDR1 is LGHDT and CDR2 is YNNKEL in the germline V gene (reference sequence). The CDR3 covers 15 residues. The CDR3 DNA is TGTGCCAGCAGCCAAGATTGGGTGGGGGCAGAGGGCTACACCTTC. Translating it yields CASSQDWVGAEGYTF.

The chain joins TRBV11-2 to TRBJ1-1, with 9 bases fitting TRBD1. This CDR3 spans 15 amino acids. Germline CDR1 SGHAT, CDR2 FQNNGV. Trimming at V came to 1 base and at J to 5 bases, leaving 5 bases not matched to a gene. The CDR3 sequence: CASSLAGQGGTEAFF. The CDR3 DNA is TGTGCCAGCAGCTTAGCGGGACAGGGAGGGACTGAAGCTTTCTTT.

J is TRBJ1-3 and V is TRBV18; D may be TRBD1 (6 bases). The CDR3 totals 19 residues. Germline values: CDR1 KGHSH, CDR2 LQKENI. V lost 5 bases and J 0 bases, leaving 23 bases between the germline ends. The DNA of the CDR3 is TGTGCCAGCTCAGTCAGGCAGGGGCTATCCGTCCCCTCTGGAAACACCATATATTTT. Its protein is CASSVRQGLSVPSGNTIYF.

The J gene is TRBJ1-5, the V gene TRBV27; TRBD1 might be the D (5 bases). This CDR3 region has 14 residues. Germline CDR1 MNHEY, CDR2 SMNVEV (reference sequence). V lost 10 bases, J lost 3 bases, and 16 bases lay in between. DNA of the CDR3: TGTGCCACCAAAAAAGGGGAGGCCAATCAGCCCCAGCATTTT. It specifies CATKKGEANQPQHF.

The chain recombines TRBV5-1 with TRBJ2-7; a possible D gene is TRBD1 (7 bases). Germline CDR1 SGHRS, CDR2 YFSETQ. This CDR3 has 14 amino acids. The ends were cut back, 0 bases at V and 6 bases at J, with 13 bases in the middle. The CDR3 DNA is TGCGCCAGCAGCTTGGATAGTCAGGGGGGCGAGCAGTACTTC. Encoded protein: CASSLDSQGGEQYF.

The chain links TRBV30 to TRBJ2-7; 10 bases are shared with TRBD1. Trimming at V came to 1 base and at J to 0 bases, leaving 3 bases not matched to a gene. CDR1 and CDR2 from the germline V gene are GTSNPN and SVGIG (reference sequence). CDR3 length: 15 amino acids. CDR3 nucleotides: TGTGCCTGGAGTGCAGGGACAGGGGCCTCCTACGAGCAGTACTTC. Protein: CAWSAGTGASYEQYF. Looking up the rest from reference TRBV30 and TRBJ2-7 gives the full variable domain: SQTIHQWPATLVQPVGSPLSLECTVEGTSNPNLYWYRQAAGRGLQLLFYSVGIGQISSEVPQNLSASRPQDRQFILSSKKLLLSDSGFYLCAWSAGTGASYEQYFGPGTRLTVT.

This chain links TRBV19 with TRBJ2-6, with D possibly being TRBD1 (5 bases). There are 24 residues in the CDR3. The germline gives CDR1 LNHDA, CDR2 SQIVND (reference sequence). The ends were cut back, 1 base at V and 8 bases at J, with 39 bases in the middle. In nucleotides, the CDR3 is TGTGCCAGTAGTATAGGACTGTTGCGCGGAGAAACCGATTTCCTGAGGCTGGGGCCCAACGTCCTGACTTTC. This encodes CASSIGLLRGETDFLRLGPNVLTF.

This sequence joins TRBV4-3 and TRBJ2-1; 10 bases align to TRBD2. Germline CDR1 reads LGHNA; CDR2 reads YSLEER. This CDR3 is 16 amino acids long. J lost 4 bases, V lost 2 bases, and 5 bases had no gene match. The CDR3 region has the DNA TGCGCCAGCAGCCAAACTGCTAGCGGGGGATACAATGAGCAGTTCTTC. Its protein is CASSQTASGGYNEQFF.

The count of this clone is one. V usage is TRBV15 and J usage is TRBJ1-1; TRBD1 matches 8 bases. Germline CDR1 reads LNHNV; CDR2 reads YYDKDF (reference sequence). The CDR3 loop spans 15 amino acids. The V segment lost 2 bases and the J segment 7 bases; nucleotides outside the gene matches: 9. The CDR3 reads CATSRLQGERFEAFF. In DNA form, the CDR3 reads TGTGCCACCAGCAGACTACAGGGGGAGAGGTTTGAAGCTTTCTTT.

The chain joins TRBV5-1 to TRBJ1-3, with D possibly being TRBD1 (5 bases). V was pared by 4 bases and J by 0 bases, with 20 bases between. The CDR3 spans 18 residues. CDR1 SGHRS and CDR2 YFSETQ come from the germline V gene. The DNA for the CDR3 is TGCGCCAGCAGCCCGCTGGGACTCCTAGGGAGCTCTGGAAACACCATATATTTT. Its translation is CASSPLGLLGSSGNTIYF. Full variable domain (rest looked up from reference TRBV5-1 and TRBJ1-3): KAGVTQTPRYLIKTRGQQVTLSCSPISGHRSVSWYQQTPGQGLQFLFEYFSETQRNKGNFPGRFSGRQFSNSRSEMNVSTLELGDSALYLCASSPLGLLGSSGNTIYFGEGSWLTVV.

Worth noting for this clone: The junction and the germline gene differ at one end; a read error may be behind it. Other DNA sequences in the sample encode the same CDR3. This chain uses TRBV9 with TRBJ1-2; the match to TRBD1 covers 8 bases. CDR1 and CDR2 from the germline V gene are SGDLS and YYNGEE. CDR3 length: 15 residues. The CDR3 nucleotides read TGTGCCAGTAGCGTAGGGATCACAGGGGGAAGTGGCTACACCTTC. Protein sequence: CASSVGITGGSGYTF.

The rearrangement joins TRBV19 to TRBJ1-6; 9 nucleotides agree with TRBD1. CDR3 size: 15 residues. Germline lookup yields CDR1 LNHDA and CDR2 SQIVND (reference sequence). Trimming took 5 bases from V and 7 from J; bases not matched to a gene: 6. The CDR3 sequence is CASSARDRVNSPLHF. DNA for the CDR3: TGTGCCAGTAGTGCCCGGGACAGGGTGAATTCACCCCTCCACTTT.

CDR3 DNA: TGTGCCAGCAGCCAAGTTCCAAACACTGAAGCTTTCTTT. It is translated as CASSQVPNTEAFF. The chain is built from TRBV3-1 (or the pseudogene TRBV3-2) and TRBJ1-1; D gene unclear. Trimming took off 1 base at V and 2 bases at J, with 5 bases between the two ends. CDR3 length: 13 residues. Germline V gene sequence: CDR1 LGHDT, CDR2 YNNKEL (reference sequence).

V gene TRBV7-9 combines with J gene TRBJ2-5; D is possibly TRBD2 (5 bases). CDR1 is SEHNR and CDR2 is FQNEAQ in the germline V gene (reference sequence). V lost 4 bases, J lost 7 bases, and 13 bases lay in between. The CDR3 is 13 amino acids. The CDR3 DNA follows: TGTGCCAGCAGCTACGGAGGCGAAGTGACCCAGTACTTC. Its translation: CASSYGGEVTQYF.

This sequence joins TRBV4-3 and TRBJ2-7; the D gene is possibly TRBD1 (6 bases). The CDR3 length is 14 residues. V lost 1 base and J lost 2, with 9 bases in between. CDR1 is LGHNA, CDR2 YSLEER, per germline. The DNA of the CDR3 is TGCGCCAGCAGCCAAGTGACAGGAGCCTACGAGCAGTACTTC. It is translated as CASSQVTGAYEQYF.

This rearrangement joins TRBV5-6 to TRBJ1-4, with a weak D call TRBD1 (5 bases). The CDR3 length is 15 residues. The V end was cut by 1 base, the J end by 4 bases, with 11 bases between. CDR1 and CDR2 from the germline V gene are SGHDT and YYEEEE. The CDR3 DNA reads TGTGCCAGCAGCTTGCCGGGGGGGAATAATGAAAAACTGTTTTTT. It is translated as CASSLPGGNNEKLFF.

The V gene is TRBV6-2 or TRBV6-3, the J gene TRBJ1-1; 7 nucleotides align to TRBD1. CDR1 is MNHEY and CDR2 is SVGEGT in the germline V gene. The V segment lost 5 bases and the J segment 0 bases; nucleotides outside the gene matches: 12. The CDR3 runs 17 residues. This CDR3 is CASSPPVEGAMNTEAFF. The DNA of the CDR3 is TGTGCCAGCAGTCCCCCGGTAGAGGGGGCCATGAACACTGAAGCTTTCTTT.

The chain has TRBV9 and TRBJ2-2; 16 bases are a match to TRBD2. The germline V gene encodes CDR1 SGDLS and CDR2 YYNGEE. The J segment lost 4 bases and the V segment lost 2 bases, leaving 5 bases of the junction unmatched. The CDR3 covers 18 residues. The CDR3 spells CASSVGLAGGLSTGELFF. The CDR3 DNA reads as TGTGCCAGCAGCGTGGGACTAGCGGGGGGGCTAAGCACCGGGGAGCTGTTTTTT.

The V call is TRBV30, the J call TRBJ2-1; perhaps TRBD2 as D (6 bases). Trimming cost V 0 bases and J 6 bases, with 15 bases left between them. The CDR3 extends over 15 amino acids. Looked up from germline, CDR1 is GTSNPN and CDR2 is SVGIG (reference sequence). Here the CDR3 DNA reads TGTGCCTGGAGTGTACAGGAGACTAGAGTCAATGAGCAGTTCTTC. The encoded protein is CAWSVQETRVNEQFF.

This chain uses TRBV4-1 with TRBJ2-7; TRBD1 matches at 10 bases. Trimming removed 4 bases from V and 5 bases from J; junction bases left unmatched: 14. The CDR3 runs to 17 residues. From germline, CDR1 is MGHRA and CDR2 YSYEKL. The CDR3, as DNA: TGCGCCAGCAGCCTAAACCTGGGACAGGGGATACTCCACGAGCAGTACTTC. This sequence encodes CASSLNLGQGILHEQYF.

The chain is built from TRBV7-2 and TRBJ2-1; D is uncertain. Trimming took off 2 bases at V and 2 bases at J, with 10 bases between the two ends. CDR1 SGHTA and CDR2 FQGNSA come from the germline V gene. This CDR3 region has 15 residues. The CDR3 bases are TGTGCCAGCAGCTTATCGTTAGTCCCCTACAATGAGCAGTTCTTC. It specifies CASSLSLVPYNEQFF.

The J gene is TRBJ2-1, the V gene TRBV11-2, with 12 bases lining up with TRBD1. The CDR3 is made up of 16 amino acids. Germline V gives CDR1 SGHAT, CDR2 FQNNGV. The junction had 8 bases not matched to a gene; V was cut back by 2 bases and J by 9 bases. This CDR3 reads CASSLNPGQGAFEQFF. For the CDR3, the DNA is TGTGCCAGCAGCTTAAATCCGGGACAGGGGGCGTTTGAGCAGTTCTTC.

The rearrangement links TRBV9 to TRBJ1-2; D gene unclear. Germline CDR1 reads SGDLS; CDR2 reads YYNGEE. The CDR3 has 13 residues. V gave up 3 bases and J gave up 4 bases, with 10 bases separating them. The CDR3 protein is CASSASGGYGYTF. In DNA, the CDR3 is TGTGCCAGCAGCGCCAGCGGTGGCTATGGCTACACCTTC.

The chain links TRBV2 to TRBJ2-7; unclear D gene. The V end lost 4 bases, the J end lost 1 base, and 8 bases lay between the germline ends. Germline CDR1 reads SNHLY; CDR2 reads FYNNEI. This CDR3 has 13 residues. CDR3 loop: CASSAQMSYEQYF. In DNA form, the CDR3 reads TGTGCCAGCAGTGCGCAGATGTCCTACGAGCAGTACTTC. Full variable domain (rest looked up from reference TRBV2 and TRBJ2-7): EPEVTQTPSHQVTQMGQEVILRCVPISNHLYFYWYRQILGQKVEFLVSFYNNEISEKSEIFDDQFSVERPDGSNFTLKIRSTKLEDSAMYFCASSAQMSYEQYFGPGTRLTVT.

The chain employs TRBV19 and TRBJ2-3; 7 bases agree with TRBD1. The germline V gene has CDR1 LNHDA and CDR2 SQIVND (reference sequence). The CDR3 covers 17 residues. Trimming took 6 bases from V and 1 from J; bases not matched to a gene: 13. DNA of the CDR3: TGTGCCAGTAGGGGGGACAGCCAACCTCAAGGCACAGATACGCAGTATTTT. Protein: CASRGDSQPQGTDTQYF.